What follows are 30 T cell receptor beta chains derived from one specimen sequenced in a study of blood T cell repertoires in COVID-19. This table comes from immunoSEQ multiplex PCR, and its TCRdb copy is limited to in-frame clones, with some not included. The table shows some 150,000 clones, with 65% to 85% occurring only once. The sequenced sample consisted of peripheral blood. The receptor source for this set is a woman between 45 and 65 years old with acute or convalescent COVID-19.

The CDR3 sequence is CASSFRQGGTSPLHF. The CDR3 DNA follows: TGTGCCAGCAGTTTCAGGCAGGGGGGCACTTCACCCCTCCACTTT. V and J are TRBV6-5 and TRBJ1-6; 7 positions agree with TRBD1. Germline CDR1 is MNHEY and CDR2 is SVGAGI. The CDR3 runs 15 residues. V lost 4 bases, J lost 9 bases, and 9 bases stayed unmatched.

The chain links TRBV6-2 or TRBV6-3 to TRBJ1-1; D not resolved. Trimming took 0 bases from V and 4 from J, leaving 9 bases between them. Germline V gives CDR1 MNHEY, CDR2 SVGEGT. This CDR3 is 14 amino acids long. The CDR3 DNA is TGTGCCAGCAGTTACTCGTCGACTGGCACTGAAGCTTTCTTT. This translates into CASSYSSTGTEAFF.

The chain is built from TRBV12-3 or TRBV12-4 and TRBJ2-2; D is unresolved. V lost 6 bases and J lost 5, with 7 bases in between. The CDR3 extends over 12 amino acids. CDR3 sequence reads: CASSWSTGELFF. The CDR3 region has the DNA TGTGCCAGCAGCTGGAGTACCGGGGAGCTGTTTTTT.

The genes are TRBV6-5 and TRBJ2-5; a possible D gene is TRBD2 (5 bases). The V end was cut by 8 bases, the J end by 0 bases, with 10 bases between. This CDR3 contains 13 residues. Germline values: CDR1 MNHEY, CDR2 SVGAGI. Here the CDR3 reads CASAAADQETQYF. Here the CDR3 DNA reads TGTGCCAGCGCAGCAGCGGACCAAGAGACCCAGTACTTC.

The rearrangement uses TRBV2 and TRBJ1-1; no firm D call. CDR3 size: 14 residues. Germline assignment: CDR1 SNHLY and CDR2 FYNNEI. Trimming removed 5 bases from V and 1 base from J, with 11 bases in between. The CDR3 reads CASSPGYRNTEAFF. CDR3 in DNA: TGTGCCAGCAGTCCGGGATACAGGAACACTGAAGCTTTCTTT.

CDR3 nucleotides: TGTGCCAGCATTTCGGGGGGCACAGATACGCAGTATTTT. This gives the protein CASISGGTDTQYF. The chain recombines TRBV28 with TRBJ2-3; D is perhaps TRBD2 (6 bases). V shed 7 bases and J shed 1 base, with 9 bases lying between them. CDR1 and CDR2 from the germline V gene are MDHEN and SYDVKM. This CDR3 is 13 amino acids long.

V usage is TRBV7-7 and J usage is TRBJ2-1; 12 nucleotides line up with TRBD1. V shed 5 bases and J 8 bases; nucleotides not matched to a gene: 13. The CDR3 loop spans 17 amino acids. CDR1 and CDR2 from the germline V gene are SSHAT and FNYEAQ (reference sequence). Here the CDR3 reads CASSRGTGGAVHYEQFF. As DNA, the CDR3 is TGTGCCAGCAGCCGTGGGACAGGGGGCGCGGTCCATTATGAGCAGTTCTTC.

This clone was counted only a few times. The chain has TRBV18 and TRBJ2-7, with D unresolved. Germline loops: CDR1 KGHSH, CDR2 LQKENI. Between the trimmed V and J ends, which lost 2 bases and 2 bases, there was a span of 10 bases. This CDR3 is 14 amino acids long. The CDR3 nucleotides read TGTGCCAGCTCACCAGTCGCCACAGCCTACGAGCAGTACTTC. Its protein product is CASSPVATAYEQYF.

This rearrangement joins TRBV24-1 to TRBJ1-1; perhaps TRBD1 as D (5 bases). CDR3 length: 13 amino acids. Trimming cost V 4 bases and J 4 bases, with 9 bases left between them. Germline CDR1 reads KGHDR; CDR2 reads SFDVKD. The CDR3 is CATSDRVGTEAFF. The CDR3 nucleotides are TGTGCCACCAGTGACAGGGTCGGCACTGAAGCTTTCTTT.

The gene calls are TRBV7-2 and TRBJ1-5, with TRBD1 matching 11 bases. The CDR3 is made up of 15 amino acids. With V trimmed by 5 bases and J by 6 bases, 6 bases remained unmatched. Germline loops: CDR1 SGHTA, CDR2 FQGNSA. In DNA, the CDR3 is TGTGCCAGCAGCGCGGGGACAGGGGGAAGTCAGCCCCAGCATTTT. It specifies CASSAGTGGSQPQHF.

This clone was found a few times. This chain joins TRBV12-3 or TRBV12-4 and TRBJ1-3; maybe TRBD1 (6 bases). Trimming removed 7 bases at V and 9 bases at J, with 16 bases between. CDR3 size: 13 residues. The CDR3 DNA reads TGTGCCAGCAACCCGACAGGTCGTGGCACCATATATTTT. Amino acid sequence: CASNPTGRGTIYF.

In the case of this clone: The junction departs from the called germline gene at one end, perhaps through a read error. The CDR3 nucleotides read TGTGCCAGCAGTTTGGCCGCCGGGACAGGGGGACACTTC. Its translation: CASSLAAGTGGHF. The V and J genes are TRBV12-3 or TRBV12-4 and TRBJ2-7; TRBD1 agrees at 11 bases. The CDR3 runs 13 residues.

The V call is TRBV7-2, the J call TRBJ2-5; D not certain. The CDR3 covers 11 residues. The germline V gene has CDR1 SGHTA and CDR2 FQGNSA. V was trimmed by 5 bases and J by 5 bases, leaving 6 bases between them. CDR3 nucleotides: TGTGCCAGCAGCCAGACTGAGACCCAGTACTTC. Translating it yields CASSQTETQYF.

This clone was observed at least ten times. The sample carries other DNA sequences with the same CDR3. V usage is TRBV11-2 and J usage is TRBJ1-5, with 7 bases lining up with TRBD1. The ends lost 5 bases at V and 3 bases at J; junction bases unmatched: 4. The CDR3 spans 14 residues. The germline CDR1 and CDR2 sequences are SGHAT and FQNNGV. CDR3 nucleotide sequence: TGTGCCAGCAGCGCGGGGACAGCCAATCAGCCCCAGCATTTT. It translates to CASSAGTANQPQHF.

The rearrangement uses TRBV6-6 and TRBJ2-5, with TRBD2 identical over 14 bases. This CDR3 is built from 16 residues. Trimming removed 5 bases from V and 4 bases from J; junction bases left unmatched: 6. Germline CDR1 is MNHNY and CDR2 is SVGAGI (reference sequence). The CDR3 loop reads CASSPGTSGGPETQYF. CDR3 sequence (DNA): TGTGCCAGCAGTCCAGGGACTAGCGGGGGCCCAGAGACCCAGTACTTC.

Only one count was recorded for this clone. V and J are TRBV25-1 and TRBJ2-1; 9 bases are a match to TRBD1. CDR1 is MGHDK, CDR2 SYGVNS, per germline. With 2 bases clipped from V and 5 bases from J, the junction kept 10 bases outside the gene matches. The CDR3 runs to 17 residues. This chain's CDR3 is CASSERPSRDRDNEQFF. The CDR3 DNA sequence: TGTGCCAGCAGTGAAAGGCCTTCCCGGGACAGGGACAATGAGCAGTTCTTC. Looking up the rest from reference TRBV25-1 and TRBJ2-1 gives the full variable domain: EADIYQTPRYLVIGTGKKITLECSQTMGHDKMYWYQQDPGMELHLIHYSYGVNSTEKGDLSSESTVSRIRTEHFPLTLESARPSHTSQYLCASSERPSRDRDNEQFFGPGTRLTVL.

The chain employs TRBV5-6 and TRBJ2-7; the D gene is possibly TRBD2 (6 bases). CDR3 size: 15 residues. Germline CDR1 is SGHDT and CDR2 is YYEEEE. Trimming took 2 bases from V and 3 from J, leaving 15 bases between them. CDR3 amino acids: CASSFGGTLVYEQYF. DNA for the CDR3: TGTGCCAGCAGCTTTGGGGGGACGCTGGTCTACGAGCAGTACTTC.

The rearrangement uses TRBV19 and TRBJ1-6; D unresolved. V gave up 0 bases and J gave up 9 bases, with 18 bases separating them. The CDR3 covers 17 residues. From germline, CDR1 is LNHDA and CDR2 SQIVND (reference sequence). The CDR3 protein is CASSIEGRSNSFSPLHF. CDR3 sequence (DNA): TGTGCCAGTAGTATAGAGGGCAGATCAAACTCCTTTTCACCCCTCCACTTT. Using reference TRBV19 and TRBJ1-6 for the parts outside the CDR3, the full variable domain is DGGITQSPKYLFRKEGQNVTLSCEQNLNHDAMYWYRQDPGQGLRLIYYSQIVNDFQKGDIAEGYSVSREKKESFPLTVTSAQKNPTAFYLCASSIEGRSNSFSPLHFGNGTRLTVT.

The rearrangement joins TRBV14 to TRBJ2-1; 8 bases line up with TRBD2. The CDR3 sequence is 16 residues long. After removal of 0 bases from V and 4 bases from J, the junction contained 5 bases not matched to a gene. CDR1 and CDR2 from the germline V gene are SGHDN and FVKESK. The CDR3, as DNA: TGTGCCAGCAGCCAAGATTTACTAGCGGATTACAATGAGCAGTTCTTC. Its translation: CASSQDLLADYNEQFF.

The chain combines TRBV7-8 with TRBJ1-4; a possible D gene is TRBD1 (6 bases). The germline gives CDR1 SGHVS, CDR2 FQNEAQ. V lost 1 base and J lost 5, with 17 bases in between. CDR3 length equals 17 residues. The DNA for the CDR3 is TGTGCCAGCAGCTTAGATCCTTCGACAGGCTTAAATGAAAAACTGTTTTTT. This translates into CASSLDPSTGLNEKLFF.

The chain couples TRBV3-1 (or the pseudogene TRBV3-2) to TRBJ1-1; D perhaps matches TRBD1 (6 bases). There are 13 residues in the CDR3. Trimming cost V 6 bases and J 9 bases, with 17 bases left between them. The germline V gene encodes CDR1 LGHDT and CDR2 YNNKEL (reference sequence). The CDR3 is CASRQDSVKKAFF. The CDR3 nucleotides are TGTGCCAGCAGACAGGACAGCGTAAAGAAAGCTTTCTTT.

This clone showed up just a few times. This CDR3 reads CASSSGQGFEQYF. The CDR3 bases are TGTGCCAGTAGCTCGGGACAGGGATTCGAGCAGTACTTC. The rearrangement uses TRBV19 and TRBJ2-7; 9 bases are shared with TRBD1. V was pared by 6 bases and J by 6 bases, with 6 bases of the junction left unmatched. The V gene's germline CDR1 is LNHDA and CDR2 SQIVND (reference sequence). The CDR3 totals 13 residues.

V and J are TRBV5-1 and TRBJ2-3, with D possibly matching TRBD2 (5 bases). Trimming shortened V by 0 bases and J by 6 bases, and 5 bases separated the two germline ends. Germline CDR1 SGHRS, CDR2 YFSETQ. This CDR3 is 12 amino acids long. The CDR3 DNA sequence: TGCGCCAGCAGCTTGGGGAGGGATACGCAGTATTTT. Translation: CASSLGRDTQYF. Full variable domain (missing parts from reference TRBV5-1 and TRBJ2-3): KAGVTQTPRYLIKTRGQQVTLSCSPISGHRSVSWYQQTPGQGLQFLFEYFSETQRNKGNFPGRFSGRQFSNSRSEMNVSTLELGDSALYLCASSLGRDTQYFGPGTRLTVL.

The V gene is TRBV7-2, the J gene TRBJ1-3; TRBD1 aligns across 10 bases. The trim removed 5 bases at V and 3 bases at J, leaving 4 bases unmatched. The CDR3 loop spans 15 amino acids. Germline assignment: CDR1 SGHTA and CDR2 FQGNSA. CDR3 residues: CASSTGTGDGNTIYF. DNA for the CDR3: TGTGCCAGCAGCACCGGGACAGGGGATGGAAACACCATATATTTT.

The CDR3 region has the DNA TGTGCCAGCACCAATAGGGGTGGCTATAATTCACCCCTCCACTTT. The encoded protein is CASTNRGGYNSPLHF. The rearrangement uses TRBV27 and TRBJ1-6; D is possibly TRBD1 (5 bases). In germline, CDR1 is MNHEY, CDR2 SMNVEV (reference sequence). Trimming removed 7 bases at V and 3 bases at J, with 13 bases between. There are 15 residues in the CDR3.

V usage is TRBV7-2 and J usage is TRBJ2-7; 9 bases agree with TRBD1. The J segment lost 4 bases and the V segment lost 5 bases, leaving 12 bases of the junction unmatched. CDR3 length: 16 amino acids. Germline V gene sequence: CDR1 SGHTA, CDR2 FQGNSA. The CDR3 DNA follows: TGTGCCAGCAGCCCGACCGGAGGACAGGGGTCATACGAGCAGTACTTC. It specifies CASSPTGGQGSYEQYF.

In regard to this clone: Other DNA sequences of this sample code for an identical CDR3. The chain employs TRBV6-2 or TRBV6-3 and TRBJ1-5; the D gene is possibly TRBD1 (5 bases). CDR1 and CDR2 (germline): MNHEY, SVGEGT. This CDR3 spans 15 amino acids. V gave up 2 bases and J gave up 4 bases, with 12 bases separating them. The CDR3 DNA sequence: TGTGCCAGCAGTTACGGGGGGTCGCGAAATCAGCCCCAGCATTTT. Protein: CASSYGGSRNQPQHF.

This chain uses TRBV6-2 or TRBV6-3 with TRBJ1-5, with 9 positions matching TRBD1. The CDR3 extends over 13 amino acids. Germline V CDR1 and CDR2: MNHEY, SVGEGT. The V gene end was trimmed by 5 bases and the J gene end by 6 bases; junction bases not matched to a gene: 2. The CDR3, as DNA: TGTGCCAGCAGTCTACAGGGGGCTCAGCCCCAGCATTTT. Protein: CASSLQGAQPQHF.

The J gene is TRBJ2-1, the V gene TRBV4-2, with 10 positions matching TRBD1. Germline CDR1 is LGHNA and CDR2 is YNFKEQ. V lost 0 bases and J lost 7; bases outside the gene matches: 6. This CDR3 has 16 amino acids. Here the CDR3 DNA reads TGTGCCAGCAGCCAAGATGGAAGGACAGGGGGAAATGAGCAGTTCTTC. Its translation: CASSQDGRTGGNEQFF.

This clone was seen only a few times. V gene TRBV3-1 (or the pseudogene TRBV3-2) combines with J gene TRBJ2-7; 7 nucleotides align to TRBD1. Trimming removed 0 bases from V and 3 bases from J; junction bases left unmatched: 8. The length of the CDR3 is 16 residues. Germline V gene data show CDR1 as LGHDT and CDR2 as YNNKEL (reference sequence). CDR3 in DNA: TGTGCCAGCAGCCAAGACCCCCCAGGGGGATTCTACGAGCAGTACTTC. This sequence encodes CASSQDPPGGFYEQYF.